Presented here are 27 T cell receptor beta chains from one specimen sequenced in a study of T cells in Graves' hyperthyroidism and ophthalmopathy. Amplification of TCR beta CDR3 regions was performed using RNA transcripts as template. First-round RT-PCR targeting the TCR CDR3 was performed with the HTBI primer set. Each CDR3 protein is one row after TCRdb ran MiXCR on the multiplex PCR reads. The sample contains hundreds of thousands of distinct CDR3 sequences, 25% of which appear only once. Material: blood. The receptors here all came from a man aged 50-59 years with Graves' hyperthyroidism.

V gene TRBV10-3 combines with J gene TRBJ1-1; TRBD1 agrees at 8 bases. The CDR3 is made up of 17 amino acids. With 5 bases clipped from V and 3 bases from J, the junction kept 14 bases outside the gene matches. The germline CDR1 and CDR2 sequences are ENHRY and SYGVKD. The DNA for the CDR3 is TGTGCCATCAGTCAAGGGACAGGCGAACATTTGCACACTGAAGCTTTCTTT. As protein: CAISQGTGEHLHTEAFF.

This clonotype has more than one count but fewer than ten. This chain connects TRBV20-1 to TRBJ2-3; TRBD2 agrees at 11 bases. There are 15 residues in the CDR3. V was clipped by 6 bases and J by 3 bases; unmatched bases: 8. Germline CDR1 is DFQATT and CDR2 is SNEGSKA (reference sequence). The CDR3 here is CSATPSGRRTDTQYF. CDR3 nucleotides: TGCAGTGCAACACCTAGCGGGAGGAGGACAGATACGCAGTATTTT.

V and J are TRBV15 and TRBJ2-1; TRBD1 is a possible D gene (7 bases). The CDR3 is 18 amino acids. Germline CDR1 LNHNV, CDR2 YYDKDF (reference sequence). Trimming stripped 0 bases from V and 3 bases from J, with 18 bases between. CDR3 coding DNA: TGTGCCACCAGCAGAGATAGGGTAGGAGGGGGCTACTACAATGAGCAGTTCTTC. Amino acids: CATSRDRVGGGYYNEQFF.

The J gene is TRBJ1-5, the V gene TRBV5-6, with D possibly matching TRBD1 (5 bases). The CDR3 consists of 16 residues. The germline CDR1 and CDR2 sequences are SGHDT and YYEEEE. Trimming removed 3 bases at V and 7 bases at J, with 20 bases between. CDR3 sequence (DNA): TGTGCCAGCAGCTCGTGGTGGGAGCAGGGAAGCCAGCCCCAGCATTTT. It is translated as CASSSWWEQGSQPQHF.

As to this clonotype: One base away lies a much larger clone, so this may be a sequencing read error. This chain joins TRBV6-9 and TRBJ1-1; the D is unclear. V lost 4 bases, J lost 4 bases, and 13 bases lay in between. Germline V gene lookup returns CDR1 MNHGY and CDR2 SVAAGI. The CDR3 has 14 amino acids. The CDR3 nucleotides are TGTGCCAGCAGTTCACAGTGGCCGGTCACTGAAGCTTTCTTT. Encoded protein: CASSSQWPVTEAFF.

There are a few counts of this clonotype. The CDR3 protein is CAWTSGLSYEQYF. In nucleotides, the CDR3 is TGTGCCTGGACTAGCGGGCTCTCCTACGAGCAGTACTTC. This chain links TRBV30 with TRBJ2-7; 8 bases fit TRBD2. CDR1 and CDR2 (germline): GTSNPN, SVGIG (reference sequence). Losses at the gene ends were 4 bases for V and 0 bases for J; bases not matched to a gene: 2. The CDR3 totals 13 residues.

In this sample, this clonotype turned up a few times. This sequence joins TRBV29-1 and TRBJ2-3; the match to TRBD1 covers 7 bases. With V trimmed by 7 bases and J by 6 bases, 13 bases remained unmatched. The CDR3 runs 14 residues. Germline V CDR1 and CDR2: SQVTM, ANQGSEA. The chain's CDR3 is CSAWTGGPPDTQYF. DNA for the CDR3: TGCAGCGCCTGGACAGGAGGACCTCCCGATACGCAGTATTTT.

At least ten counts were recorded for this clonotype. The V and J genes are TRBV28 and TRBJ2-1; 7 nucleotides agree with TRBD1. Germline-derived CDR1 and CDR2 are MDHEN and SYDVKM. With V trimmed by 4 bases and J by 6 bases, 6 bases remained unmatched. The CDR3 spans 14 residues. CDR3 region: CASSSTTGSNEQFF. The CDR3 bases are TGTGCCAGCAGTTCAACGACAGGGAGCAATGAGCAGTTCTTC.

This rearrangement joins TRBV11-1 to TRBJ2-7; the match to TRBD1 covers 10 bases. Losses at the gene ends were 3 bases for V and 8 bases for J; bases not matched to a gene: 13. Germline assignment: CDR1 SGHAT and CDR2 FQDESV (reference sequence). The length of the CDR3 is 16 residues. The DNA for the CDR3 is TGTGCCAGCAGCTTGGCGTCCCGGGACAGGGGACGGCAGCAGTACTTC. Amino acids: CASSLASRDRGRQQYF. Filled out from reference TRBV11-1 and TRBJ2-7, the complete variable domain reads EAEVAQSPRYKITEKSQAVAFWCDPISGHATLYWYRQILGQGPELLVQFQDESVVDDSQLPKDRFSAERLKGVDSTLKIQPAELGDSAMYLCASSLASRDRGRQQYFGPGTRLTVT.

This clonotype was recorded at least ten times. The chain employs TRBV2 and TRBJ2-7; a possible D gene is TRBD2 (5 bases). V was trimmed by 3 bases and J by 4 bases, leaving 10 bases between them. CDR3 size: 13 residues. Germline V gene lookup returns CDR1 SNHLY and CDR2 FYNNEI. The CDR3 reads CASSERVLYEQYF. As DNA, the CDR3 is TGTGCCAGCAGTGAGAGGGTGCTATACGAGCAGTACTTC.

The gene calls are TRBV5-1 and TRBJ1-2, with 7 bases fitting TRBD1. CDR3 size: 13 residues. Germline V lookup: CDR1 SGHRS, CDR2 YFSETQ. V was pared by 4 bases and J by 6 bases, with 6 bases of the junction left unmatched. The CDR3 region is CASSPSGGHGYTF. As DNA, the CDR3 is TGCGCCAGCAGCCCTTCAGGGGGGCATGGCTACACCTTC.

This clonotype was seen ten or more times. J is TRBJ2-5 and V is TRBV7-6; no definite D call. Germline values: CDR1 SGHVS, CDR2 FNYEAQ. Trimming shortened V by 1 base and J by 5 bases, and 20 bases separated the two germline ends. CDR3 length: 17 amino acids. For the CDR3, the DNA is TGTGCCAGCAGCTTAGAAAGGCCCAGCGTAGGCGTGGAGACCCAGTACTTC. Protein sequence: CASSLERPSVGVETQYF.

About this clonotype itself: A much larger clone is a single base away; this may be a read error. V is TRBV12-3 or TRBV12-4 and J is TRBJ1-6, with TRBD1 identical over 8 bases. The CDR3 has 16 amino acids. The CDR3 protein is CASSPRQGQGNSPPHF. The CDR3 nucleotides are TGTGCCAGCAGTCCCCGACAGGGGCAAGGGAATTCACCCCCCCACTTT.

This clonotype was seen a few times. One base away lies a much larger clone, so this may be a sequencing read error. V is TRBV11-1 and J is TRBJ2-7, with a tentative D call TRBD1 (5 bases). The CDR3 runs 13 residues. In germline, CDR1 is SGHAT, CDR2 FQDESV (reference sequence). V gave up 1 base and J gave up 5 bases, with 9 bases separating them. The CDR3 region is CASSLGQGHEQYF. The CDR3 DNA sequence: TGTGCCAGCAGCTTAGGGCAGGGCCACGAGCAGTACTTC.

V usage is TRBV29-1 and J usage is TRBJ2-3; D not certain. The V end was cut by 7 bases, the J end by 4 bases, with 12 bases between. This CDR3 is built from 12 residues. Looked up from germline, CDR1 is SQVTM and CDR2 is ANQGSEA. The CDR3 protein is CSGRAGPDTQYF. CDR3 in DNA: TGCAGCGGAAGGGCAGGTCCAGATACGCAGTATTTT.

In its sample, this clonotype was seen a few times. The rearrangement links TRBV4-1 to TRBJ2-7; the match to TRBD2 covers 11 bases. CDR3 length equals 15 residues. CDR1 MGHRA and CDR2 YSYEKL come from the germline V gene. V gave up 3 bases and J gave up 0 bases; unmatched junction bases: 1. CDR3 sequence (DNA): TGCGCCAGCAGCCACGGGACTAGCGGCTCCTACGAGCAGTACTTC. Residues: CASSHGTSGSYEQYF.

This clonotype appeared many times. V and J are TRBV12-3 or TRBV12-4 and TRBJ2-7; D ambiguous. This CDR3 region has 13 residues. V lost 3 bases to trimming and J lost 6 bases, with 12 bases between them. The CDR3 loop is CASSFSGPLEQYF. CDR3 sequence (DNA): TGTGCCAGCAGTTTTTCGGGTCCTCTCGAGCAGTACTTC.

This clonotype appeared a few times. This sequence joins TRBV4-1 and TRBJ2-3; TRBD2 is a possible D gene (6 bases). Germline CDR1 reads MGHRA; CDR2 reads YSYEKL. Trimming took 0 bases from V and 2 from J, leaving 9 bases between them. The CDR3 has 15 amino acids. DNA for the CDR3: TGCGCCAGCAGCCAAGATGGAGGGACCACAGATACGCAGTATTTT. Translated: CASSQDGGTTDTQYF.

This clonotype was counted many times. This chain links TRBV7-9 with TRBJ2-7; D call uncertain. The germline V gene has CDR1 SEHNR and CDR2 FQNEAQ (reference sequence). This CDR3 is 13 amino acids long. Trimming shortened V by 2 bases and J by 3 bases, and 8 bases separated the two germline ends. In nucleotides, the CDR3 is TGTGCCAGCAGCTTATCCCCCCTCTACGAGCAGTACTTC. Residues: CASSLSPLYEQYF.

In nucleotides, the CDR3 is TGTGCCAGCAGTTTGGTGGGGATGAATTCACCCCTCCACTTT. Translation gives CASSLVGMNSPLHF. The V call is TRBV12-3 or TRBV12-4, the J call TRBJ1-6; D is undetermined. There are 14 residues in the CDR3. Trimming removed 3 bases at V and 7 bases at J, with 10 bases between.

This clonotype was counted at least ten times. CDR3 DNA sequence: TGCAGCGCCACCCAGGGTGCTTACGGGTACGAGCAGTACTTC. Encoded protein: CSATQGAYGYEQYF. This chain connects TRBV29-1 to TRBJ2-7; D is perhaps TRBD1 (5 bases). CDR1 is SQVTM, CDR2 ANQGSEA, per germline. The CDR3 contains 14 residues. V lost 7 bases and J 4 bases, leaving 20 bases between the germline ends.

This clonotype was counted at least ten times. The V call is TRBV28, the J call TRBJ2-3, with no clear D. CDR1 and CDR2 (germline): MDHEN, SYDVKM. The ends were cut back, 5 bases at V and 0 bases at J, with 12 bases in the middle. This CDR3 comprises 15 residues. The CDR3 bases are TGTGCCAGCAGTAGGACGGCTGTCAGCACAGATACGCAGTATTTT. It yields the protein CASSRTAVSTDTQYF.

This clonotype was observed at least ten times. The chain couples TRBV6-2 or TRBV6-3 to TRBJ1-5; D possibly corresponds to TRBD1 (5 bases). V shed 6 bases and J shed 3 bases, with 9 bases lying between them. Germline CDR1 is MNHEY and CDR2 is SVGEGT. The length of the CDR3 is 13 residues. The CDR3 coding sequence is TGTGCCAGCAGACAGGACTTCAATCAGCCCCAGCATTTT. Its protein is CASRQDFNQPQHF.

V usage is TRBV10-3 and J usage is TRBJ1-5; D is ambiguous. The ends were cut back, 6 bases at V and 2 bases at J, with 5 bases in the middle. Germline V gene sequence: CDR1 ENHRY, CDR2 SYGVKD. The CDR3 runs 12 residues. CDR3 residues: CAISTGNQPQHF. CDR3 in DNA: TGTGCCATCAGCACCGGCAATCAGCCCCAGCATTTT.

The table lists this clonotype with a few counts. This chain links TRBV12-3 or TRBV12-4 with TRBJ2-7, with unresolved D. V lost 10 bases, J lost 5 bases, and 21 bases lay in between. The CDR3 totals 14 residues. In DNA, the CDR3 is TGTGCCACTCGTCGCAGGACGTCCGTGAACGAGCAGTACTTC. It yields the protein CATRRRTSVNEQYF.

This clonotype was counted ten times or more. The genes are TRBV11-2 and TRBJ1-2; 7 positions agree with TRBD1. Germline CDR1 is SGHAT and CDR2 is FQNNGV. The CDR3 spans 13 residues. The V gene end was trimmed by 0 bases and the J gene end by 5 bases; junction bases not matched to a gene: 0. CDR3 DNA sequence: TGTGCCAGCAGCTTAGACAGGGGGTATGGCTACACCTTC. Its translation is CASSLDRGYGYTF.

As concerns this clonotype: This could be a read error, since a much larger clone is one nucleotide away. The chain recombines TRBV6-2 or TRBV6-3 with TRBJ2-7; TRBD2 aligns across 12 bases. The junction had 4 bases not matched to a gene; V was cut back by 6 bases and J by 4 bases. The CDR3 loop spans 14 amino acids. Germline V gives CDR1 MNHEY, CDR2 SVGEGT. The CDR3 loop reads CASRTSGSLYEQYF. The CDR3 nucleotides read TGTGCCAGCAGGACTAGCGGGAGTTTGTACGAGCAGTACTTC.